Here is one T cell receptor beta chain with its context. Antigen specificity is unknown. This entry is derived from a study of T-cell reconstitution after alpha-beta-depleted transplantation in children. The V segment lost 4 bases and the J segment 4 bases; nucleotides outside the gene matches: 11. CDR1 is SGHKS, CDR2 YYEKEE, per germline (reference sequence). The CDR3 is 16 residues long. Construction of the TCRbeta library involved unique molecular identifiers. TCRdb redid the calling of the PCR reads with MiXCR, one entry per CDR3 protein. The sample holds about 540,000 distinct CDR3 sequences, over 25% seen once. Study results and caveats: Reports say that about two months after transplant, the alpha-beta T cells came out of several hundred graft clones that had expanded. Several patients had high TCRbeta diversity at day 60; it came from surviving recipient T cells and thymic progenitors. T cells produced anew were the main source of T-cell counts and diversity one year after transplant.

This rearrangement joins TRBV5-5 to TRBJ2-5, with 9 bases that match TRBD1. Specimen: PBMCs, collected before TCRalphabeta/CD19-depleted stem cell transplant. This receptor was obtained from a boy less than two years old with Wiskott-Aldrich syndrome, due to receive a stem cell transplant. The CDR3 DNA follows: TGTGCCAGCAGCCCAAAAACAAAGACAGGGGGAGAGACCCAGTACTTC. It specifies CASSPKTKTGGETQYF.